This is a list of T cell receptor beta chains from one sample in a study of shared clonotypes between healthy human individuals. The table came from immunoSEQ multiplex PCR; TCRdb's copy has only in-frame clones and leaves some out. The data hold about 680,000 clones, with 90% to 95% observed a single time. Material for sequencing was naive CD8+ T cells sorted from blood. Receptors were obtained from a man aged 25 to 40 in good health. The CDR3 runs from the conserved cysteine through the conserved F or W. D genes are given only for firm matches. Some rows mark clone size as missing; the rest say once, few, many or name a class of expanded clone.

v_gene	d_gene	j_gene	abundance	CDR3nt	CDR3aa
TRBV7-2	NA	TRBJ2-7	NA	TGTGCCAGCAGCTTAGGATCTAGCCTGCCCTACGAGCAGTACTTC	CASSLGSSLPYEQYF
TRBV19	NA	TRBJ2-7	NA	TGTGCCAGTAGTCTCGGGCCCCCCGGCGAGCAGTACTTC	CASSLGPPGEQYF
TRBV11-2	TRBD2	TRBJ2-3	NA	TGTGCCAGCAGCTTAATAGAAGCGGGAGGCCCAGGAGATACGCAGTATTTT	CASSLIEAGGPGDTQYF
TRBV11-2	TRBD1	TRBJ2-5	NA	TGTGCCAGCAGCTTGGTAACAGGGGCGGCAAGAGCCCAGTACTTC	CASSLVTGAARAQYF
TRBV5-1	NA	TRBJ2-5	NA	TGCGCCAGCAGCTTGGAGCGGCGGGGGACCCAGTACTTC	CASSLERRGTQYF
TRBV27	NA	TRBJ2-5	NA	TGTGCCAGCAGGACAGGCGGGGAGACCCAGTACTTC	CASRTGGETQYF
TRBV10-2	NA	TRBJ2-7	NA	TGCGCCAGCAGGGCAGGTCTGGGGGAGCAGTACTTC	CASRAGLGEQYF
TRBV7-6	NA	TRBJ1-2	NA	TGTGCCAGCAGCCCGAGAGGACGGACTAACTATGGCTACACCTTC	CASSPRGRTNYGYTF
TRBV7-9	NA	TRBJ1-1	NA	TGTGCCAGCAGCTTATCTGTTGGGATGAACACTGAAGCTTTCTTT	CASSLSVGMNTEAFF
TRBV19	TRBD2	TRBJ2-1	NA	TGTGCCAGTAGTATTGTAGCGGGCAGTTACAATGAGCAGTTCTTC	CASSIVAGSYNEQFF
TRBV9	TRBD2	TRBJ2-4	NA	TGTGCCAGCAGCGTAGGGGGGACTAGCGGGAGATCGGGCATTCAGTACTTC	CASSVGGTSGRSGIQYF
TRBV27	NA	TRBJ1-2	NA	TGTGCCAGCAGTTCAGGGGTCGGGGCCTATGGCTACACCTTC	CASSSGVGAYGYTF
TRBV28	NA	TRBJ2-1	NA	TGTGCCAGCAGTTTGATGGCAGGGGCTGAGAATGAGCAGTTCTTC	CASSLMAGAENEQFF
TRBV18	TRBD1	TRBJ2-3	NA	TGTGCCAGCTCACCACCGCGACAGGGGGCAGATACGCAGTATTTT	CASSPPRQGADTQYF
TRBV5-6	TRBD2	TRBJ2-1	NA	TGTGCCAGCAGCTCAGGGACTAACTACAATGAGCAGTTCTTC	CASSSGTNYNEQFF
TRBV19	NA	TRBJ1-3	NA	TGTGCCACCTCTTGGGATTCTGGAAACACCATATATTTT	CATSWDSGNTIYF
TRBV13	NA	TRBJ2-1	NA	TGTGCCAGCAGCACCTTTCCCCCAGGCACGAATGAGCAGTTCTTC	CASSTFPPGTNEQFF
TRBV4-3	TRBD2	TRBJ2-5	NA	TGCGCCAGCAGCCAAACTAGCGGAGCAAACCAAGAGACCCAGTACTTC	CASSQTSGANQETQYF
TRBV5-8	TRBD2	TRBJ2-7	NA	TGTGCCAGCAGTTTTAGCGGGAGCGGCTACGAGCAGTACTTC	CASSFSGSGYEQYF
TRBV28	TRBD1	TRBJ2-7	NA	TGTGCCAGCAGTAAGGGGACAGGGTGGGACTCCGAGCAGTACTTC	CASSKGTGWDSEQYF
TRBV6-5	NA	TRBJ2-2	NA	TGTGCCAGCAGTTATAAGGGCGGCGGGGAGCTGTTTTTT	CASSYKGGGELFF
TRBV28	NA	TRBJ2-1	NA	TGTGCCAGCAGTTTAGAGGGAGTGAATGAGCAGTTCTTC	CASSLEGVNEQFF
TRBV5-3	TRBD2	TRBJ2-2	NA	TGTGCCAGAAGCCCGGGACTAGCGGGAGCCCCGGGAACCGGGGAGCTGTTTTTT	CARSPGLAGAPGTGELFF
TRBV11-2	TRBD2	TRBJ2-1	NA	TGTGCCAGCAGCGCTGGGACTAGCGGGAGCTACAATGAGCAGTTCTTC	CASSAGTSGSYNEQFF
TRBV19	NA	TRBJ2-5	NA	TGTGCCAGTAGTATGACGTCGGGTACCCAGTACTTC	CASSMTSGTQYF
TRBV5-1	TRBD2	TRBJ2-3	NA	TGCGCCAGCAGCTTGCAACTAGCGGGAGGACCAGATACGCAGTATTTT	CASSLQLAGGPDTQYF
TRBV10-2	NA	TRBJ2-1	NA	TGCGCCAGCGGCGAGCAGGGAAGTTTGGGTGAGCAGTTCTTC	CASGEQGSLGEQFF
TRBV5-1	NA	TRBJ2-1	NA	TGCGCCAGCAGCTTGAGGGACTTTAGCTCCTACAATGAGCAGTTCTTC	CASSLRDFSSYNEQFF
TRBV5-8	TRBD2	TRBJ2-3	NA	TGTGCCAGCAGCGTTAGCGGGAGGGCTTCTAACACAGATACGCAGTATTTT	CASSVSGRASNTDTQYF
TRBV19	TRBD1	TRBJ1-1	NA	TGTGCCAGTAGGAATGGACAGGGGACCACTGAAGCTTTCTTT	CASRNGQGTTEAFF
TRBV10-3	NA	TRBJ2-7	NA	TGTGCCATCAGGGATCTGAGAACTCAAAGCTACGAGCAGTACTTC	CAIRDLRTQSYEQYF
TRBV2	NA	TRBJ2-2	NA	TGTGCCAGCAGCCACGAGCCGGGATTACCCGCCGGGGAGCTGTTTTTT	CASSHEPGLPAGELFF
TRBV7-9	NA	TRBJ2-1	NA	TGTGCCAGCAGCGTCACCCCTCCTCAGCAGTTCTTC	CASSVTPPQQFF
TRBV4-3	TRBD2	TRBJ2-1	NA	TGCGCCAGCAGCCCCTGGACGGGAGGGGGCAATGAGCAGTTCTTC	CASSPWTGGGNEQFF
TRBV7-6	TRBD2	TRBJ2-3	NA	TGTGCTACGAGGGGGGTAGCGGGAGACGGTGGCACAGATACGCAGTATTTT	CATRGVAGDGGTDTQYF
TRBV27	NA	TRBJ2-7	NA	TGTGCCAGCAGTTTATCGGCGGGCAAAATAATCTACGAGCAGTACTTC	CASSLSAGKIIYEQYF
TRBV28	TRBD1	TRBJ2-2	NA	TGTGCCAGCTTCCCTCTGACAGGGACGAACACCGGGGAGCTGTTTTTT	CASFPLTGTNTGELFF
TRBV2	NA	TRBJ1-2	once	TGTGCCAGCAGTGAAGGTCGTCCACGTTATGGCTACACCTTC	CASSEGRPRYGYTF
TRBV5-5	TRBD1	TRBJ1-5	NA	TGTGCCAGCAGCTTGGTCGGACAGGGGGCTGATCAGCCCCAGCATTTT	CASSLVGQGADQPQHF
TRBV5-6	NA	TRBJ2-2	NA	TGTGCCAGCAGCTTGTTTCAGAACACCGGGGAGCTGTTTTTT	CASSLFQNTGELFF
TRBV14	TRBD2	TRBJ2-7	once	TGTGCCAGCAGCCGGCCACTAGCGGACAGCTCCTACGAGCAGTACTTC	CASSRPLADSSYEQYF
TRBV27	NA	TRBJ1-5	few	TGTGCCAGCAGTTTAATGGGTGGCAATCAGCCCCAGCATTTT	CASSLMGGNQPQHF
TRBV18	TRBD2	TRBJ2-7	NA	TGTGCCAGCTCACCACCAGCGGGGTTATCCTACGAGCAGTACTTC	CASSPPAGLSYEQYF
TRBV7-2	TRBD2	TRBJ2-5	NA	TGTGCCAGCAGCTTTGTGATAGCGGGAGGGCCTTGGACCCAGTACTTC	CASSFVIAGGPWTQYF
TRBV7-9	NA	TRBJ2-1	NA	TGTGCCAGCAGCGGAGGTCGATCCTCCTACAATGAGCAGTTCTTC	CASSGGRSSYNEQFF
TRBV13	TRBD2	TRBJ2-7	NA	TGTGCCAGCAGCGGATCAAGCGGGAACTACGAGCAGTACTTC	CASSGSSGNYEQYF
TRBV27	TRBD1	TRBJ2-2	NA	TGTGCCAGCAGTCAAGGACAGGTCCGCACCGGGGAGCTGTTTTTT	CASSQGQVRTGELFF
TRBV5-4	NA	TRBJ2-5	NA	TGTGCCAGCAGCTTGTTCGGCCGGCTAACCCAAGAGACCCAGTACTTC	CASSLFGRLTQETQYF
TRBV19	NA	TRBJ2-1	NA	TGTGCCAGTAGTACGATAACGAAAGCCTCCTACAATGAGCAGTTCTTC	CASSTITKASYNEQFF
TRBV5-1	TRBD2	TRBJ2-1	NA	TGCGCCAGCAGCTTGGGCGATAGCGGGAGAAATGAGCAGTTCTTC	CASSLGDSGRNEQFF
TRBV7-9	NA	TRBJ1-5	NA	TGTGCCAGCAGCTTAGGGGGGAACAATCAGCCCCAGCATTTT	CASSLGGNNQPQHF
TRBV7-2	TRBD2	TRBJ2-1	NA	TGTGCCAGCAGCACCGGGACTAGCGGAAGATACAATGAGCAGTTCTTC	CASSTGTSGRYNEQFF
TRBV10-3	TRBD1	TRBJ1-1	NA	TGTGCCATCAGTGCTACAGGGGAGGGTGGCACTGAAGCTTTCTTT	CAISATGEGGTEAFF
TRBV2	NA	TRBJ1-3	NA	TGTGCCAGCAGTGCCCAGATGCTAGACTTGCCTGGAAACACCATATATTTT	CASSAQMLDLPGNTIYF
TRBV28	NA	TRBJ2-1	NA	TGTGCCAGCAGTTCGCGAGGGAGCTACAATGAGCAGTTCTTC	CASSSRGSYNEQFF